This T cell receptor (beta chain) was profiled in a study of CD8 T cells in Susac syndrome. Study information: At the time their blood was drawn, patients with Susac syndrome were either therapy-naive, on corticosteroids (with some of them also receiving intravenous immunoglobulin), or on intravenous immunoglobulin alone.

Recently defined diagnostic criteria for definite or probable disease were fulfilled by Susac syndrome patients. RNA in amounts of roughly 0.5 to 1 ug was reverse transcribed with random hexamers. TCRdb fed the immunoSEQ multiplex PCR reads into MiXCR, producing one record per CDR3 protein. The sample has 100,000 to 150,000 distinct CDR3 sequences; just under 95% are singletons. Germline lookup yields CDR1 LNHNV and CDR2 YYDKDF (reference sequence). CDR3 length: 15 amino acids. V dropped 6 bases and J dropped 5; count of bases not matched to a gene: 10. This clonotype was seen more than once but under ten times.

The sequencing sample was made of CD8+ T cells from PBMCs. The chain links TRBV15 to TRBJ2-3; TRBD2 agrees at 8 bases. The receptor was isolated from a human donor with Susac syndrome. The CDR3 DNA follows: TGTGCCACCAGGGCCGGTACTAGCGGAAGAGATACGCAGTATTTT. This translates into CATRAGTSGRDTQYF.